A single sample gave rise to the 5 T cell receptor beta chains below, sequenced in a study of technical replicates of blood from a few donors. This table comes from immunoSEQ multiplex PCR, and its TCRdb copy is limited to in-frame clones, with some not included. Among 64,000 or so clones listed, 86% were seen once. Sequencing was performed on PBMCs. These receptors all stem from a human donor in good health. Some clones in this sample may be carry-over from other donors' samples.

The rearrangement links TRBV11-3 to TRBJ1-2, with D unresolved. The germline CDR1 and CDR2 sequences are SGHNT and YENEEA. The length of the CDR3 is 17 residues. The V end lost 4 bases, the J end lost 0 bases, and 18 bases lay between the germline ends. The CDR3 coding sequence is TGTGCCAGCAGCTCAATCCGCGTTGGTTCCCCTAACTATGGCTACACCTTC. Protein sequence: CASSSIRVGSPNYGYTF.

The genes are TRBV6-6 and TRBJ2-5; perhaps TRBD1 as D (5 bases). The V and J ends lost 2 bases and 5 bases respectively, with 9 bases between them. The CDR3 length is 13 residues. Germline V gene data show CDR1 as MNHNY and CDR2 as SVGAGI (reference sequence). The CDR3 is CASSYGAKETQYF. In DNA form, the CDR3 reads TGTGCCAGCAGTTACGGGGCGAAGGAGACCCAGTACTTC.

In its sample, this clone was seen a few times. V is TRBV11-2 and J is TRBJ1-1, with TRBD1 matching over 7 bases. The CDR3 runs 16 residues. CDR1 and CDR2 from the germline V gene are SGHAT and FQNNGV. V lost 2 bases and J lost 0; bases outside the gene matches: 6. The CDR3 DNA follows: TGTGCCAGCAGCTTAAGATTTGGGACAGTGAACACTGAAGCTTTCTTT. Translated: CASSLRFGTVNTEAFF.

The genes are TRBV6-1 and TRBJ2-3; TRBD2 matches at 11 bases. V lost 2 bases, J lost 5 bases, and 12 bases stayed unmatched. CDR1 is MNHNS and CDR2 is SASEGT in the germline V gene. The CDR3 totals 18 residues. CDR3 bases: TGTGCCAGCAGTGAAATGGTGGCTAGCGGGGGGAGGATAGATACGCAGTATTTT. Amino acid sequence: CASSEMVASGGRIDTQYF.

The rearrangement uses TRBV19 and TRBJ1-6; D remains unclear. V was shortened by 6 bases and J by 0 bases, with 15 bases between the two germline ends. The CDR3 sequence is 17 residues long. Germline V gene data show CDR1 as LNHDA and CDR2 as SQIVND (reference sequence). CDR3 residues: CASRNGLLSSYNSPLHF. CDR3 nucleotide sequence: TGTGCCAGTAGGAATGGACTACTAAGCTCCTATAATTCACCCCTCCACTTT.